This T cell receptor beta chain was identified in a study of cytomegalovirus exposure and HLA in healthy donors. Findings and limits, study-wide: In a later analysis, donors in an Asian-associated ancestry cluster reportedly had fewer N-insertions in productive TCRs than the cohort mean.

Losses at the gene ends were 5 bases for V and 4 bases for J; bases not matched to a gene: 11. From germline, CDR1 is SGHAT and CDR2 FQNNGV. The CDR3 extends over 16 amino acids. Notes on this clone: Its antigen remains unidentified.

The PCR ran on 60 Vbeta and 13 Jbeta primers. Original processing notes: It was a later analysis that counted roughly 80 million unique TCR beta chains, of which some 12 million were shared. TCRdb keeps only in-frame clones here, not all; method: immunoSEQ multiplex PCR. V, J and clone size are those of that table, while D and trimming were read from the DNA. Here the sample spans roughly 190,000 clones, 81% being singletons. The sequenced sample consisted of PBMCs. This chain uses TRBV11-2 with TRBJ2-1; 7 bases line up with TRBD2. The clonotype originates from a man between 45 and 60 years old in good health and CMV-seronegative. The CDR3 region is CASSPRAGVTYNEQFF. The CDR3 bases are TGTGCCAGCAGCCCAAGGGCGGGGGTTACATACAATGAGCAGTTCTTC.